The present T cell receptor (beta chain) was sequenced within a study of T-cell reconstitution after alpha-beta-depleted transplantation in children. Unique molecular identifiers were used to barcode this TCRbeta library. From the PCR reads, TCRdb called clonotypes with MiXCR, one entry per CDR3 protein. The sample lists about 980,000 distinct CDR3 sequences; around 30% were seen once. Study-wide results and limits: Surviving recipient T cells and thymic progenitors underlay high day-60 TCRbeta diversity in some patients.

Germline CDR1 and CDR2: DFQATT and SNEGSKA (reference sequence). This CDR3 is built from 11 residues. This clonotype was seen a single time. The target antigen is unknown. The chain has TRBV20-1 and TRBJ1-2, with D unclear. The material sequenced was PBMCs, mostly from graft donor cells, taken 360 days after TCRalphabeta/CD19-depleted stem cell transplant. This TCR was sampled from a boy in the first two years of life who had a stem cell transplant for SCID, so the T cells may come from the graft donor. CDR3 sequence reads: CGRNNLYGYTF. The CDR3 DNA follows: TGCGGGAGAAATAACCTCTATGGCTACACCTTC.